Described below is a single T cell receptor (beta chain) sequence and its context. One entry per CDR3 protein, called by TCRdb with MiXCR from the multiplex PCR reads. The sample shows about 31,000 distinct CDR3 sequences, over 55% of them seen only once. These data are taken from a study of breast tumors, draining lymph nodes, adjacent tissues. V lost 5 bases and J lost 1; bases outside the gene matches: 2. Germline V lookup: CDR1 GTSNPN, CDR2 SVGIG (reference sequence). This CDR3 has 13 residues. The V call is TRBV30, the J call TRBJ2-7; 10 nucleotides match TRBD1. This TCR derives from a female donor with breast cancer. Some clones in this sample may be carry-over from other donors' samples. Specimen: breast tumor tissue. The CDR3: CAWGTGDSYEQYF. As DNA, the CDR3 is TGTGCCTGGGGGACAGGGGATTCCTACGAGCAGTACTTC.